These 20 T cell receptor beta chains were all obtained from the same sample, sequenced in a study of T cell responses to AZD1222 COVID-19 vaccine. Generated by immunoSEQ multiplex PCR, the TCRdb table keeps only in-frame clones and is missing some. The data show under 130,000 clones, roughly 88% seen once. This specimen consisted of peripheral blood, obtained on day 0 of AZD1222 vaccination. The receptors shown here come from an adult in good health.

The chain couples TRBV3-1 (or the pseudogene TRBV3-2) to TRBJ2-7, with TRBD2 identical over 9 bases. The CDR3 has 16 amino acids. Losses at the gene ends were 0 bases for V and 5 bases for J; bases not matched to a gene: 8. Germline V gene data show CDR1 as LGHDT and CDR2 as YNNKEL (reference sequence). CDR3 in amino acids: CASSQELAGEWDEQYF. The DNA of the CDR3 is TGTGCCAGCAGCCAAGAGTTAGCGGGAGAGTGGGACGAGCAGTACTTC.

In DNA form, the CDR3 reads TGTGCCAGCAGACCAACTAATAGTTATCAGCCCCAGCATTTT. Encoded protein: CASRPTNSYQPQHF. This chain connects TRBV7-2 to TRBJ1-5; D remains ambiguous. Per the germline V gene, CDR1 is SGHTA and CDR2 is FQGNSA. The CDR3 has 14 amino acids. V lost 6 bases to trimming and J lost 5 bases, with 14 bases between them. Supplemented by reference TRBV7-2 and TRBJ1-5, the full variable domain reads GAGVSQSPSNKVTEKGKDVELRCDPISGHTALYWYRQSLGQGLEFLIYFQGNSAPDKSGLPSDRFSAERTGGSVSTLTIQRTQQEDSAVYLCASRPTNSYQPQHFGDGTRLSIL.

The V call is TRBV6-5, the J call TRBJ2-7, with D uncertain. CDR3 length: 13 amino acids. The ends were cut back, 6 bases at V and 1 base at J, with 10 bases in the middle. Germline CDR1 is MNHEY and CDR2 is SVGAGI. CDR3 nucleotides: TGTGCCAGCAGGCCTACAGCGTCCTACGAGCAGTACTTC. Translating it yields CASRPTASYEQYF.

This sequence joins TRBV2 and TRBJ1-4; maybe TRBD1 (5 bases). The length of the CDR3 is 12 residues. Germline CDR1 SNHLY, CDR2 FYNNEI. The CDR3 loop is CARRGVSGQLFF. CDR3 nucleotide sequence: TGTGCGAGACGGGGGGTATCGGGGCAACTGTTTTTT.

The chain carries TRBV24-1 and TRBJ2-1; unclear D gene. Per germline, CDR1 KGHDR and CDR2 SFDVKD. With 1 base removed from V and 7 bases from J, the gap between germline ends came to 4 bases. The CDR3 is 12 residues long. The CDR3: CATSDLWNEQFF. The CDR3 nucleotides read TGTGCCACCAGTGATTTATGGAATGAGCAGTTCTTC.

The chain combines TRBV7-2 with TRBJ1-2; no clear D gene. The germline CDR1 and CDR2 sequences are SGHTA and FQGNSA. The V end lost 3 bases, the J end lost 8 bases, and 10 bases lay between the germline ends. The CDR3 runs 12 residues. This chain's CDR3 is CASSFGQQGYTF. The DNA for the CDR3 is TGTGCCAGCAGCTTCGGCCAGCAGGGCTACACCTTC.

The gene calls are TRBV6-5 and TRBJ2-7; a possible D gene is TRBD1 (7 bases). CDR1 and CDR2 from the germline V gene are MNHEY and SVGAGI. The germline V and J ends were trimmed by 6 bases and 0 bases, with 15 bases remaining between them. This CDR3 is 15 amino acids long. The CDR3 coding sequence is TGTGCCAGCAGGGCGGGGACAGCAGACTCCTACGAGCAGTACTTC. It codes for CASRAGTADSYEQYF.

The CDR3 coding sequence is TGTGCCAGCAGCATGGACAGGGAAAACACCGGGGAGCTGTTTTTT. Protein sequence: CASSMDRENTGELFF. This chain joins TRBV6-2 or TRBV6-3 and TRBJ2-2, with 8 bases that match TRBD1. Germline values: CDR1 MNHEY, CDR2 SVGEGT. V lost 6 bases, J lost 2 bases, and 5 bases stayed unmatched. The CDR3 has 15 amino acids.

The J gene is TRBJ2-3, the V gene TRBV3-1 (or the pseudogene TRBV3-2); no clear D gene. This CDR3 contains 16 residues. V was clipped by 1 base and J by 4 bases, with 15 bases between them. Germline V gives CDR1 LGHDT, CDR2 YNNKEL (reference sequence). In DNA, the CDR3 is TGTGCCAGCAGCCAAGGACTCCCGACATTCCCAGATACGCAGTATTTT. Translating it yields CASSQGLPTFPDTQYF.

In its sample, this clone was seen once. The chain recombines TRBV21-1 with TRBJ2-4; the table's D call, TRBD1, was not checked against the DNA. TRBV21-1 corresponds to a pseudogene. The CDR3 is 16 amino acids. The CDR3 nucleotides read TGTGCCAGCAGAACGGGACAGGGGAAAGCCAAAAACATTCAGTACTTC. It yields the protein CASRTGQGKAKNIQYF.

The gene calls are TRBV19 and TRBJ1-2; the match to TRBD1 covers 7 bases. The germline V gene has CDR1 LNHDA and CDR2 SQIVND (reference sequence). The ends lost 4 bases at V and 4 bases at J; junction bases unmatched: 6. The CDR3 runs 14 residues. CDR3 region: CASSTGTATYGYTF. CDR3 DNA: TGTGCCAGTAGTACCGGGACAGCCACCTATGGCTACACCTTC.

The chain has TRBV6-5 and TRBJ1-4; D is unclear. The CDR3 totals 15 residues. Trimming pared 5 bases from V and 6 bases from J, leaving 16 bases between. Per germline, CDR1 MNHEY and CDR2 SVGAGI. CDR3 residues: CASSPRRPTDEKLFF. The CDR3 nucleotides read TGTGCCAGCAGTCCCCGGAGGCCAACGGATGAAAAACTGTTTTTT.

The chain employs TRBV19 and TRBJ1-4; 9 bases map to TRBD1. Germline-derived CDR1 and CDR2 are LNHDA and SQIVND (reference sequence). CDR3 length: 16 residues. J gave up 8 bases and V 3 bases, and 10 bases lay outside the gene matches. CDR3 region: CASSMDYRGHDEKLFF. CDR3 bases: TGTGCCAGTAGTATGGATTACAGGGGGCATGACGAAAAACTGTTTTTT.

The chain combines TRBV28 with TRBJ2-4, with a possible D match to TRBD2 (7 bases). This CDR3 comprises 13 residues. Germline V gene data show CDR1 as MDHEN and CDR2 as SYDVKM. V was pared by 6 bases and J by 6 bases, with 12 bases between. The CDR3 DNA reads as TGTGCCAGCAGACAGGGAGGGGGAAACATTCAGTACTTC. Protein sequence: CASRQGGGNIQYF.

The rearrangement uses TRBV20-1 and TRBJ1-2; no reliable D call. CDR3 length equals 11 residues. CDR1 DFQATT and CDR2 SNEGSKA come from the germline V gene (reference sequence). The V gene lost 6 bases and the J gene lost 0 bases, with 5 bases spanning the gap. DNA of the CDR3: TGCAGTGCCCACTCTAACTATGGCTACACCTTC. Translation: CSAHSNYGYTF.

The chain is built from TRBV18 and TRBJ2-7; 7 nucleotides line up with TRBD1. The CDR3 totals 14 residues. J was trimmed by 4 bases and V by 3 bases; bases with no gene match: 6. Germline CDR1 is KGHSH and CDR2 is LQKENI. DNA of the CDR3: TGTGCCAGCTCACCCGACAGGGATCGTTACGAGCAGTACTTC. It codes for CASSPDRDRYEQYF.

The genes are TRBV20-1 and TRBJ2-1, with 9 bases identical to TRBD2. Germline CDR1 is DFQATT and CDR2 is SNEGSKA (reference sequence). CDR3 length: 14 residues. V lost 3 bases and J lost 8; bases outside the gene matches: 8. Here the CDR3 DNA reads TGCAGTGCTAGTTCCCAGCGGGGGGTCGATGAGCAGTTCTTC. It yields the protein CSASSQRGVDEQFF.

The chain combines TRBV7-8 with TRBJ1-2; D is ambiguous. Germline-derived CDR1 and CDR2 are SGHVS and FQNEAQ. This CDR3 has 14 amino acids. The V end was cut by 4 bases, the J end by 2 bases, with 11 bases between. The CDR3 reads CASSSWTSNYGYTF. The CDR3 coding sequence is TGTGCCAGCAGCTCCTGGACTTCGAACTATGGCTACACCTTC.

The rearrangement joins TRBV28 to TRBJ2-2; the D is unclear. Germline V lookup: CDR1 MDHEN, CDR2 SYDVKM. This CDR3 region has 13 residues. V lost 4 bases, J lost 5 bases, and 8 bases lay in between. CDR3 sequence: CASSSQGTGELFF. The CDR3 coding sequence is TGTGCCAGCAGTTCGCAAGGGACCGGGGAGCTGTTTTTT.

The chain carries TRBV6-6 and TRBJ1-1; possibly TRBD1 for D (5 bases). Trimming stripped 5 bases from V and 2 bases from J, with 9 bases between. CDR3 size: 13 residues. The V gene's germline CDR1 is MNHNY and CDR2 SVGAGI (reference sequence). CDR3 amino acids: CASSQQGNTEAFF. The CDR3 DNA sequence: TGTGCCAGCAGTCAGCAGGGTAACACTGAAGCTTTCTTT.